These 8 T cell receptor beta chains originate from one sample sequenced in a study of radiation and T cells in renal cell carcinoma. The table came from immunoSEQ multiplex PCR; TCRdb's copy has only in-frame clones and leaves some out. Of 110,000 to 150,000 clones in the sample, 75% to 90% were seen once. Regarding time point: baseline pretreatment blood. Treatment indicated: 15 Gy SBRT to primary tumor, nephrectomy 4 weeks later. The source material was blood, sampled from a patient whose treatment included radiotherapy and nephrectomy. Receptors were obtained from a woman aged 45-65 years with renal cell carcinoma.

The V and J genes are TRBV14 and TRBJ2-5; D is possibly TRBD1 (6 bases). This CDR3 has 15 amino acids. Germline V gives CDR1 SGHDN, CDR2 FVKESK. The germline V and J ends were trimmed by 4 bases and 1 base, with 13 bases remaining between them. The CDR3 region is CASSRIRDIQETQYF. The CDR3 DNA reads TGTGCCAGCAGCCGGATCCGGGACATCCAAGAGACCCAGTACTTC.

The V gene is TRBV10-3, the J gene TRBJ1-3; the match to TRBD1 covers 8 bases. With 3 bases clipped from V and 3 bases from J, the junction kept 4 bases outside the gene matches. Germline lookup yields CDR1 ENHRY and CDR2 SYGVKD. This CDR3 is 15 amino acids long. The CDR3 nucleotides are TGTGCCATCAGTGAACAGGGGGAAAGTGGAAACACCATATATTTT. Amino acids: CAISEQGESGNTIYF.

CDR3 loop: CASSSGRLPTDTQYF. The CDR3 DNA follows: TGTGCCAGCAGCTCGGGACGGCTTCCCACAGATACGCAGTATTTT. V and J are TRBV7-4 and TRBJ2-3; D is possibly TRBD1 or TRBD2 (5 bases each). The CDR3 length is 15 residues. V was pared by 4 bases and J by 2 bases, with 13 bases between. Germline V gene lookup returns CDR1 SGHVT and CDR2 SQSDAQ.

The chain joins TRBV12-5 to TRBJ1-6; D uncertain. Germline-derived CDR1 and CDR2 are LGHNT and FRNRAP. The V end was cut by 5 bases, the J end by 3 bases, with 11 bases between. This CDR3 is 15 amino acids long. The CDR3 sequence is CASGPGPDYNSPLHF. The CDR3 DNA reads as TGTGCTAGTGGTCCGGGCCCAGACTATAATTCACCCCTCCACTTT.

The chain links TRBV5-1 to TRBJ1-3, with D unresolved. V was trimmed by 0 bases and J by 4 bases, leaving 11 bases between them. This CDR3 comprises 15 residues. Germline V CDR1 and CDR2: SGHRS, YFSETQ. CDR3 residues: CASSLDGLLGNTIYF. The DNA for the CDR3 is TGCGCCAGCAGCTTGGACGGACTGCTGGGAAACACCATATATTTT. Using reference TRBV5-1 and TRBJ1-3 for the parts outside the CDR3, the full variable domain is KAGVTQTPRYLIKTRGQQVTLSCSPISGHRSVSWYQQTPGQGLQFLFEYFSETQRNKGNFPGRFSGRQFSNSRSEMNVSTLELGDSALYLCASSLDGLLGNTIYFGEGSWLTVV.

The chain joins TRBV6-5 to TRBJ1-2; possible D gene TRBD1, 6 bases. This CDR3 has 13 residues. V dropped 7 bases and J dropped 8 bases, with 17 bases sitting between them. In germline, CDR1 is MNHEY, CDR2 SVGAGI. The CDR3 protein is CASMELGAIGYTF. CDR3 coding DNA: TGTGCCAGCATGGAACTGGGGGCGATAGGCTACACCTTC.

V gene TRBV7-9 combines with J gene TRBJ1-2; weak D call: TRBD1 (5 bases). V was cut by 4 bases and J by 5 bases, with 11 bases left in between. The CDR3 contains 13 residues. The germline gives CDR1 SEHNR, CDR2 FQNEAQ (reference sequence). CDR3 sequence (DNA): TGTGCCAGCAGCTACGAGACAGAGTATGGCTACACCTTC. Translation gives CASSYETEYGYTF.

The rearrangement uses TRBV30 and TRBJ1-1; D is perhaps TRBD1 (6 bases). CDR1 GTSNPN and CDR2 SVGIG come from the germline V gene (reference sequence). V was trimmed by 2 bases and J by 3 bases, leaving 13 bases between them. The CDR3 is made up of 14 amino acids. In DNA form, the CDR3 reads TGTGCCTGGAGTACAGGGCTACTGGACACTGAAGCTTTCTTT. It encodes CAWSTGLLDTEAFF.